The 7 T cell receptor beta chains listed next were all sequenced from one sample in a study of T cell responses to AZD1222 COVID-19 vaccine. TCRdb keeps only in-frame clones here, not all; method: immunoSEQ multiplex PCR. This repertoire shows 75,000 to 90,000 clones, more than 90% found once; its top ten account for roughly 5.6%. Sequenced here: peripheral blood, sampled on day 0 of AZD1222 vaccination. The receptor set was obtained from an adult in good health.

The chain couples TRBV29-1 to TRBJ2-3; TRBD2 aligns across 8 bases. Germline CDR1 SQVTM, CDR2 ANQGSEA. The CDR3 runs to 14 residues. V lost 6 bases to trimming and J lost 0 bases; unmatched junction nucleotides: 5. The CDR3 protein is CSVNPGGSTDTQYF. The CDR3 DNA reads TGCAGCGTGAATCCGGGGGGGAGCACAGATACGCAGTATTTT.

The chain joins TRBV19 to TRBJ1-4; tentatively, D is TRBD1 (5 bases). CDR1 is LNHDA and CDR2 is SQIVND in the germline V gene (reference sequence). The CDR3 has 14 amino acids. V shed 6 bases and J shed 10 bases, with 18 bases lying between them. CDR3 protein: CASRPGTTTLKLFF. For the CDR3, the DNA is TGTGCCAGTAGACCCGGGACCACCACCTTAAAACTGTTTTTT.

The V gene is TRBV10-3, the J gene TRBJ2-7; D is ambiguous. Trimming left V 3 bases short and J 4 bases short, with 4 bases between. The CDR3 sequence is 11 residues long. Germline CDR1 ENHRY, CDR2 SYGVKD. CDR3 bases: TGTGCCATCAGTGACAGATACGAGCAGTACTTC. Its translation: CAISDRYEQYF.

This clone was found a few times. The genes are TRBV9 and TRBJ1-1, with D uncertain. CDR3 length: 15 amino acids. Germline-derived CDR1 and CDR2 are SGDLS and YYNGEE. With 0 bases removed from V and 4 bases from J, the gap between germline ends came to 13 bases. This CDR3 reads CASSVDVGSLTEAFF. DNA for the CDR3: TGTGCCAGCAGCGTAGACGTCGGAAGCCTCACTGAAGCTTTCTTT.

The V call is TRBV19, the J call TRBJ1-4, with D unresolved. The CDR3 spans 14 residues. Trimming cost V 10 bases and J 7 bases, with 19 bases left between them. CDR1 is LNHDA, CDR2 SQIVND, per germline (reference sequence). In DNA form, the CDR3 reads TGTGCCATTCTAGATGCGGTTGGGGTTGAAAAACTGTTTTTT. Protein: CAILDAVGVEKLFF.

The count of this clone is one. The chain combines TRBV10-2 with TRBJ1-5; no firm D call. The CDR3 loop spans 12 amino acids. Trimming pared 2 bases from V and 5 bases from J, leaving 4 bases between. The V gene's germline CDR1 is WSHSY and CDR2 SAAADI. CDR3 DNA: TGCGCCAGCAGTGAGATGTATCAGCCCCAGCATTTT. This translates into CASSEMYQPQHF.

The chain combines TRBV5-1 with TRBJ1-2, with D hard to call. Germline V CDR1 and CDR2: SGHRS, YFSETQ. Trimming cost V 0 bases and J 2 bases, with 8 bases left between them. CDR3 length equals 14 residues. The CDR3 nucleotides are TGCGCCAGCAGCTTGGCTCCTGAGAACTATGGCTACACCTTC. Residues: CASSLAPENYGYTF.